This T cell receptor beta chain was documented in a study of blood T cell repertoires in COVID-19 (dated by TCRdb to 2018 to 2020). Some background on the complete study: The collaborator samples originated in the United States, Italy and Spain and spanned the acute and convalescent phases of COVID-19. The prospective study material was composed of cDNA or gDNA derived from T cells, B-cell-depleted T cells, or PBMCs. Subjects who had been exposed to COVID-19, were actively infected with it, or had recovered from it provided the deeply sampled blood TCRbeta repertoires that made up the dataset. The repertoires were released in a freely available public database meant as a resource for research on the immune response to SARS-CoV-2. Samples were obtained from the ongoing ImmuneRACE study (first 160 participants) and from about 1,300 subjects provided by 6 global collaborators. The sample metadata nearly always contained a de-identified subject ID, COVID-19 status, age in years and sex. Where HLA class I and class II types were available, the types were taken from metadata supplied by the sample provider, not from assay-based typing. Results and caveats for the whole study, not just this receptor: How much clinical and demographic metadata was included differed by source and by participant, and the metadata was provided uncurated.

A note on this clone: Its antigen is not yet known. One base away there is no much larger clone; base qualities are not given.

Samples from volunteer blood donors who had recovered from COVID-19 were contributed by a second Seattle source. The collaborating institutions used their own protocols to collect whole blood in K2EDTA tubes. For TCRbeta analysis, collaborators shipped samples in one of three forms: frozen whole blood, isolated PBMCs, or DNA extracted from either of those sample types. The immunoSEQ Assay, a bias-controlled multiplex PCR, was used to amplify TCRbeta CDR3 regions from genomic DNA. Per the original workflow: Nucleated cell counts per sample were estimated from amplification of reference gene primers within the assay. To quantify the absolute abundance of each unique TCRbeta CDR3 rearrangement, sequence reads were collapsed and filtered. For each sample, productive Simpson clonality was calculated as the square root of Simpson's diversity index across productive rearrangements. The clones in this table, taken by TCRdb from immuneACCESS, are in-frame only. Not every clone is retained; where verified, under half of the shortfall comes from an unresolved V gene, and the cause of the rest is unknown. That table furnishes V, J and clone size, whereas the DNA furnished D and trimming. The sample records roughly 130,000 clones, 84% of which are singletons. Approximately 12% of the sample is taken by the ten largest.

From a lookup of the germline V gene, CDR1 and CDR2 are MNHEY and SVGAGI. The CDR3 runs 14 residues from the cysteine to the phenylalanine. Only CDR3 DNA is held: 42 bases, read in frame from base 1. Trimming removed 4 bases from V and 5 bases from J, leaving 12 bases between the germline ends. The TCR originated in a woman in her 30s who had recovered from COVID-19. The chain was built from TRBV6-5 and TRBJ1-5, with the D segment identity uncertain. Sequencing was carried out using peripheral blood. The CDR3 has the sequence CASSLGGSDQPQHF. The DNA is TGTGCCAGCAGTTTAGGAGGGTCCGATCAGCCCCAGCATTTT.